This T cell receptor (beta chain) appears in the sequencing data of a study of shared clonotypes between healthy human individuals. Data came from immunoSEQ multiplex PCR; TCRdb stores just in-frame clones and leaves some out. In the table there are millions of clones, roughly 95% of which are singletons. Within Nashville, Tennessee resided all donors, each a Caucasian adult. The V segment lost 4 bases and the J segment 15 bases; nucleotides outside the gene matches: 2. CDR3 length equals 12 residues. CDR1 SGHVS and CDR2 FQNEAQ come from the germline V gene. Study results and limitations: Shared across several donors were around 5% of the naive CD4 clonotypes. Naive subsets typically showed greater estimated richness than memory subsets.

Comment on this clone: What it recognizes is unknown.

This TCR was recovered from a man in his late teens or twenties in good health. The rearrangement uses TRBV7-8 and TRBJ2-1, with TRBD2 identical over 14 bases. The sequencing input was naive CD4+ T cells sorted from blood. Indicated subset: CD45RA+ positively selected. The CDR3 sequence: CASSSGLAGGFF. CDR3 nucleotide sequence: TGTGCCAGCAGCTCTGGACTAGCGGGAGGGTTCTTC.